This T cell receptor (beta chain) was identified in a study of vaccination and CD4 T cells after COVID-19. Cultured CD4+ T-cell DNA underwent Oncomine TCR Beta short-read sequencing. It was cultured CD4+ T cells from which genomic DNA was extracted. TCRdb reanalysed the PCR reads using MiXCR and keeps one entry per CDR3 protein. Here the sample spans approximately 9,000 distinct CDR3 sequences, 34% being singletons. Per germline, CDR1 SGHVS and CDR2 FQNEAQ. The CDR3 loop spans 14 amino acids. The V gene lost 4 bases and the J gene lost 1 base, with 11 bases spanning the gap. In its sample, this clonotype was seen a few times. Its antigen is not known. Treatment given: roughly 10-day PBMC culture with coronavirus spike peptide pools or control peptides (ViraFEST assay). CD4+ T cells of the unexposed donor were collected before the COVID-19 pandemic (2011-2018).

The sequence was collected from a human donor in good health. Sequencing was done on a sample of CD4+ T cells from blood, cultured in vitro. The chain links TRBV7-8 to TRBJ2-7; D is unresolved. The CDR3 nucleotides are TGTGCCAGCAGCTCCCACGGGCAGTCCTACGAGCAGTACTTC. This codes for CASSSHGQSYEQYF.